This is a list of T cell receptor beta chains from one sample in a study of T-cell memory formation after mild COVID-19. MiXCR, run by TCRdb on the 5' RACE reads, gives a single entry per CDR3 protein. The sample has a few hundred thousand distinct CDR3 sequences; 14% are singletons. The sequencing sample was made of PBMCs or a T cell subset sorted from them (not recorded which). The source of these receptors is a man between 18 and 29 years old who had mild COVID-19 (a few samples of this study predate the infection). Cell type and time point are not known. Both conserved end residues are part of each CDR3. A D gene is named only where the DNA matches it firmly. A clone size is listed for some rows: how often the clone was seen (once, few, many), or a class if it is expanded.

d_gene,j_gene,v_gene,abundance,len,CDR3nt,CDR3aa
-,TRBJ2-5,TRBV20-1,-,15,TGCAGTGCTAGAGTACGGGGGCGCGGGGTGGAGACCCAGTACTTC,CSARVRGRGVETQYF
-,TRBJ2-1,TRBV10-3,few,10,TGTGCCATCACCGAGATGAGGCAGTTCTTC,CAITEMRQFF
-,TRBJ2-5,TRBV4-1,few,13,TGCGCCAGCAGCCAGAGGCTGCAAGAGACCCAGTACTTC,CASSQRLQETQYF
TRBD2,TRBJ2-1,TRBV20-1,-,17,TGCAGTGCTAGAGTTAGCGGGGGGCCGGGCTCCTACAATGAGCAGTTCTTC,CSARVSGGPGSYNEQFF
TRBD1,TRBJ1-1,TRBV7-8,few,13,TGTGCCAGCAGCCAGACAGGGGGCGGTGAAGCTTTCTTT,CASSQTGGGEAFF
-,TRBJ2-7,TRBV20-1,few,12,TGCAGTGCTTTTTACTTCCAGGAGTCCGAGTACTTC,CSAFYFQESEYF
-,TRBJ1-1,TRBV6-6,-,14,TGTGCCAGCAGAAGCAGCGTACAGAACACTGAAGCTTTCTTT,CASRSSVQNTEAFF
-,TRBJ2-5,TRBV13,few,14,TGTGCCAGCAGCTTAGGGGGATCGGGAGAGACCCAGTACTTC,CASSLGGSGETQYF
-,TRBJ1-5,TRBV3-1,-,15,TGTGCCAGCAGCCAAGATGCGGGGAATAGGCAGCCCCAGCATTTT,CASSQDAGNRQPQHF
-,TRBJ1-2,TRBV4-3,-,15,TGCGCCAGCAGCCAACAGTATACAGGGATCTATGGCTACACCTTC,CASSQQYTGIYGYTF
-,TRBJ2-5,TRBV24-1,few,12,TGTGCCACCAGTGACTGGGGGGAGACCCAGTACTTC,CATSDWGETQYF
-,TRBJ1-1,TRBV7-2,few,13,TGTGCCAGCAGCTTAGCGAACGGTCAAGAAGCTTTCTTT,CASSLANGQEAFF
TRBD1,TRBJ1-2,TRBV7-2,-,16,TGTGCCAGCAGCTTATGGAGGGGGCCGGCCCTCTATGGCTACACCTTC,CASSLWRGPALYGYTF
-,TRBJ2-1,TRBV6-2/TRBV6-3,few,15,TGTGCCAGCAGTGGTAGTCCAGTAAGGTACAATGAGCAGTTCTTC,CASSGSPVRYNEQFF
-,TRBJ2-3,TRBV10-3,few,17,TGTGCCATCAGTGACCCCGACAGGGACGGGGAGGCAGATACGCAGTATTTT,CAISDPDRDGEADTQYF
TRBD1,TRBJ1-2,TRBV20-1,few,15,TGCAGTGCTAGACCCTGGACAGGGGAAGACTATGGCTACACCTTC,CSARPWTGEDYGYTF
-,TRBJ2-1,TRBV20-1,few,15,TGCAGTGCGCAGACGGGACCCCCAACCAGAAATGAGCAGTTCTTC,CSAQTGPPTRNEQFF
-,TRBJ1-1,TRBV4-1,few,14,TGCGCCAGCAGCCAAGAACATACTGGGACAGAAGCTTTCTTT,CASSQEHTGTEAFF
TRBD1,TRBJ2-3,TRBV12-3/TRBV12-4,few,14,TGTGCCAGCAGTCCTGACAGGGGAGCAGATACGCAGTATTTT,CASSPDRGADTQYF
-,TRBJ1-1,TRBV6-5,-,11,TGTGCCAGCAGTTACCCCCCGAGAGCTTTCTTT,CASSYPPRAFF
TRBD2,TRBJ2-5,TRBV6-6,-,15,TGTGCCAGCAGTCCGACTAGCGGGGGGAGGGAGACCCAGTACTTC,CASSPTSGGRETQYF
TRBD1,TRBJ1-2,TRBV19,-,17,TGTGCCAGTAACCCTAGCCCGGGACAGGCTTTCGACTATGGCTACACCTTC,CASNPSPGQAFDYGYTF
-,TRBJ1-5,TRBV20-1,-,13,TGCAGTGCTAGGAGGGACCCCAATCAGCCCCAGCATTTT,CSARRDPNQPQHF
TRBD1,TRBJ1-5,TRBV6-6,-,14,TGTGCCAGCAGCCCGACTGACAGGGCTCAGCCCCAGCATTTT,CASSPTDRAQPQHF
TRBD1,TRBJ2-1,TRBV7-8,many,15,TGTGCCAGCAGCAAACGGGACAGAAGAAAGGATGAGCAGTTCTTC,CASSKRDRRKDEQFF
-,TRBJ1-5,TRBV4-3,few,13,TGCGCCAGCAGCCAATCGCAGAATCAGCCCCAGCATTTT,CASSQSQNQPQHF
TRBD1,TRBJ1-2,TRBV2,few,15,TGTGCCAGCCTCGGGTTCCAGGGGGTAGTAGTTGGCTACACCTTC,CASLGFQGVVVGYTF
-,TRBJ1-4,TRBV20-1,-,15,TGCAGTGCTAGAGATCACCTCAGCTCTAATGAAAAACTGTTTTTT,CSARDHLSSNEKLFF
-,TRBJ1-5,TRBV20-1,-,12,TGCAGTGGAGTGTATAGCAATCAGCCCCAGCATTTT,CSGVYSNQPQHF
-,TRBJ2-2,TRBV5-1,-,13,TGCGCCAGCAGCACGGACAGCACCGGGGAGCTGTTTTTT,CASSTDSTGELFF
TRBD2,TRBJ2-1,TRBV4-1,few,15,TGCGCCAGCAGCCCCCCCCTGAACCTAGCGGGTGAGCAGTTCTTC,CASSPPLNLAGEQFF
TRBD2,TRBJ2-1,TRBV11-2,many,17,TGTGCCAGCAGCTTAGAGCTAGCGGGGGTGTCCTACAATGAGCAGTTCTTC,CASSLELAGVSYNEQFF
TRBD2,TRBJ2-3,TRBV5-1,-,14,TGCGCCAGCAGCGGCGGGGGGGCCAAAGATACGCAGTATTTT,CASSGGGAKDTQYF
TRBD1,TRBJ2-1,TRBV5-1,-,17,TGCGCCAGCAGCTACAATTCAGGGGGTATGTCCTACAATGAGCAGTTCTTC,CASSYNSGGMSYNEQFF
-,TRBJ1-1,TRBV5-1,few,14,TGCGCCAGCAGCTCACTCCAGACATTCACTGAAGCTTTCTTT,CASSSLQTFTEAFF
TRBD1,TRBJ1-4,TRBV6-5,many,15,TGTGCCAGCAGTTATGGAGACAGGGATAATGAAAAACTGTTTTTT,CASSYGDRDNEKLFF
TRBD1,TRBJ2-3,TRBV5-6,-,17,TGTGCCAGCAGCCCGGCGGCGTTGGGGACAGAAGCAGATACGCAGTATTTT,CASSPAALGTEADTQYF
-,TRBJ1-5,TRBV5-1,few,13,TGCGCCAGCTCACGGGCAGGAGATCAGCCCCAGCATTTT,CASSRAGDQPQHF
TRBD2,TRBJ2-5,TRBV11-2,-,16,TGTGCCAGCAGTCGCGGACTAGCGGGGCCTCAAGAGACCCAGTACTTC,CASSRGLAGPQETQYF
TRBD2,TRBJ2-3,TRBV5-1,many,17,TGCGCCAGCAGCGAGTTTAGCGGGGCGCCTGACACAGATACGCAGTATTTT,CASSEFSGAPDTDTQYF
-,TRBJ1-6,TRBV9,-,13,TGTGCCAGCAGCCCCCAGACACATTCACCCCTCCACTTT,CASSPQTHSPLHF
-,TRBJ2-5,TRBV12-3/TRBV12-4,-,13,TGTGCCAGCAGTTCGCCCCTCTACGAGGCCCAGTACTTC,CASSSPLYEAQYF
-,TRBJ1-6,TRBV7-3,few,13,TGTGCCAGCAGCTTGGGGGTCAATTCACCCCTCCACTTT,CASSLGVNSPLHF
-,TRBJ1-5,TRBV28,-,12,TGTGCCAGCAGTTCAGGGTTCCAGCCCCAGCATTTT,CASSSGFQPQHF
-,TRBJ1-4,TRBV7-9,-,12,TGTGCCAGCAGCACCTTGGGGCCTCCGGTGTTTTTT,CASSTLGPPVFF
-,TRBJ2-3,TRBV20-1,few,10,TGCAGCGGATGGGGAGATACGCAGTATTTT,CSGWGDTQYF
-,TRBJ2-3,TRBV7-7,many,14,TGTGCTAGCAGCCTAGGTACAGGGCTTGATACGCAGTATTTT,CASSLGTGLDTQYF
TRBD2,TRBJ2-1,TRBV29-1,-,16,TGCAGCGTTGAAGAGAACGGACTAGCGGGGGGGGTTGAGCAGTTCTTC,CSVEENGLAGGVEQFF